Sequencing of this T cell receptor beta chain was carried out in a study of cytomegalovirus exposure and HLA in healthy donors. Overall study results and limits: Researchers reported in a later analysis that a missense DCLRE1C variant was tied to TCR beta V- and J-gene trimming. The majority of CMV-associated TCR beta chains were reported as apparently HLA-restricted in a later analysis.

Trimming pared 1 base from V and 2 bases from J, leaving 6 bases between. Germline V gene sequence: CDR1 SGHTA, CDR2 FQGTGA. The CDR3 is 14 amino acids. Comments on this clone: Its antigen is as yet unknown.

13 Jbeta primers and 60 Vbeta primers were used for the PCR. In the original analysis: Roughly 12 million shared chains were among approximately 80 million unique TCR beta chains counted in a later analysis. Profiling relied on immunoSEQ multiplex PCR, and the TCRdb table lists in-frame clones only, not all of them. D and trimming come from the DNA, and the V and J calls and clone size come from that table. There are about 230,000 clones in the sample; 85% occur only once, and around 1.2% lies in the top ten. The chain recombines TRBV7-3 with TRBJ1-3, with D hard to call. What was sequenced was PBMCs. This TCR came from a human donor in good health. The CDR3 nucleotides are TGTGCCAGCAGCTTAAGTCCCGCTGGAAACACCATATATTTT. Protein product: CASSLSPAGNTIYF. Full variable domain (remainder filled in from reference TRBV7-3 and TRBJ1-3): GAGVSQTPSNKVTEKGKYVELRCDPISGHTALYWYRQSLGQGPEFLIYFQGTGAADDSGLPNDRFFAVRPEGSVSTLKIQRTERGDSAVYLCASSLSPAGNTIYFGEGSWLTVV.